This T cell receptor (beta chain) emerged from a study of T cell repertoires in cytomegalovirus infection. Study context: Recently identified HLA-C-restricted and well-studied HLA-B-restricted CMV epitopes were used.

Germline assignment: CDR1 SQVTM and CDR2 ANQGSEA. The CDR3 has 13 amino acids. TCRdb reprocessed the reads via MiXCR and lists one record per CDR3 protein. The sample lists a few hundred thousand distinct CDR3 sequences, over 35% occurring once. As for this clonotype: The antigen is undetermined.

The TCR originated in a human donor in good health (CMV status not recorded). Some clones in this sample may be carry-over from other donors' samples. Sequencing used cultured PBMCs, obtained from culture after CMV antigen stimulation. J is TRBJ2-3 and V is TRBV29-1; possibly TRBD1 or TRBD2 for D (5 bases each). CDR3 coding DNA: TGCAGTACTTTCGGGACCAGCACAGATACGCAGTATTTT. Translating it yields CSTFGTSTDTQYF.